This TCR beta chain was identified in a study of blood T cell repertoires in COVID-19. Participants were aged about 18 to 89 years from roughly 25 US areas. Two negative PCRs, clearance, or symptom resolution had been documented for recovered Cohort 3 donors. Methods used by the authors: By means of reference gene primer amplification, nucleated cell counts were estimated. The table came from immunoSEQ multiplex PCR; TCRdb's copy has only in-frame clones and leaves some out. V and J calls and clone size are copied from that table; D and trimming were computed from the DNA. The sample lists about 180,000 clones, over 75% occurring once. Germline V CDR1 and CDR2: LNHDA, SQIVND (reference sequence). Trimming took 3 bases from V and 6 from J; bases not matched to a gene: 7. This CDR3 region has 14 residues.

The chain carries TRBV19 and TRBJ1-2, with 7 bases that match TRBD1. This receptor was taken from a woman aged 18-29 years who had recovered from COVID-19. Specimen: PBMCs or T cells enriched from blood (not recorded which). The CDR3 reads CASSIGQEVDGYTF. The CDR3 DNA reads TGTGCCAGTAGTATCGGACAGGAGGTCGATGGCTACACCTTC. Together with reference TRBV19 and TRBJ1-2, the CDR3 gives the full variable domain: DGGITQSPKYLFRKEGQNVTLSCEQNLNHDAMYWYRQDPGQGLRLIYYSQIVNDFQKGDIAEGYSVSREKKESFPLTVTSAQKNPTAFYLCASSIGQEVDGYTFGSGTRLTVV.